The rows below give T cell receptor beta chains drawn from one sample of a study of cytomegalovirus exposure and HLA in healthy donors. Assay: immunoSEQ multiplex PCR; the TCRdb copy retains only in-frame clones and omits some. The data show hundreds of thousands of clones, over 65% seen once. Sequencing was done on a sample of PBMCs. All receptors come from a man younger than 35 in good health and CMV-seronegative. The CDR3 runs from the conserved cysteine through the conserved F or W. Fields, in order: J gene, clone size, D gene, V gene, CDR3 protein, CDR3 DNA. A D gene is named only where the DNA matches it firmly. Not all rows give a size; the values are once, few, many and, for expanded clones, a class.

>TRBJ2-4|.|TRBD1|TRBV2
CASIDLGQRNSKNIQYF
TGTGCCAGCATTGACCTGGGACAGAGAAATTCCAAAAACATTCAGTACTTC
>TRBJ2-3|once|TRBD2|TRBV5-4
CAAGGFTDTQYF
TGTGCCGCGGGGGGTTTCACAGATACGCAGTATTTT
>TRBJ2-7|.|TRBD2|TRBV5-1
CASSFLAGTPYEQYF
TGCGCCAGCAGCTTTCTAGCGGGAACACCGTACGAGCAGTACTTC
>TRBJ2-2|.|TRBD2|TRBV28
CASSPSGINTGELFF
TGTGCCAGCAGCCCCAGCGGGATTAACACCGGGGAGCTGTTTTTT
>TRBJ1-6|.|.|TRBV4-1
CASSRGGQASNSPLHF
TGCGCCAGCAGCCGGGGCGGTCAGGCGAGTAATTCACCCCTCCACTTT
>TRBJ1-1|.|.|TRBV29-1
CSVREQGLNTEAFF
TGCAGCGTGAGAGAGCAGGGTCTCAACACTGAAGCTTTCTTT
>TRBJ1-1|once|TRBD1|TRBV15
CATSRSGTGGAEAFF
TGTGCCACCAGCAGATCAGGGACAGGTGGGGCTGAAGCTTTCTTT
>TRBJ2-7|.|.|TRBV10-3
CAISESAGASYEQYF
TGTGCCATCAGTGAGTCAGCGGGCGCATCCTACGAGCAGTACTTC
>TRBJ1-2|few|.|TRBV4-1
CASSPPGMWHYGYTF
TGCGCCAGCAGCCCACCAGGGATGTGGCATTATGGCTACACCTTC
>TRBJ1-5|.|TRBD1|TRBV19
CASSTGQGLNQPQHF
TGTGCCAGTAGTACGGGACAGGGATTAAATCAGCCCCAGCATTTT
>TRBJ2-6|.|TRBD1|TRBV4-1
CASSQDPDRDAGANVLTF
TGCGCCAGCAGCCAAGACCCTGACAGGGACGCTGGGGCCAACGTCCTGACTTTC
>TRBJ2-1|.|TRBD2|TRBV2
CASIRRAGGPYNEQFF
TGTGCCAGCATCAGACGGGCGGGAGGGCCGTACAATGAGCAGTTCTTC
>TRBJ2-7|.|TRBD1|TRBV10-1
CASSRGWGQGYEQYF
TGCGCCAGCAGCCGGGGTTGGGGACAGGGATACGAGCAGTACTTC
>TRBJ2-6|.|.|TRBV6-5
CATRTGYNGANVLTF
TGTGCCACTAGAACAGGGTATAATGGGGCCAACGTCCTGACTTTC
>TRBJ2-3|.|.|TRBV9
CASSVGLVRSDTQYF
TGTGCCAGCAGCGTAGGCCTAGTTAGGTCAGATACGCAGTATTTT
>TRBJ2-1|.|.|TRBV30
CAWVGGSSYNEQFF
TGTGCCTGGGTTGGAGGTTCTTCCTACAATGAGCAGTTCTTC
>TRBJ1-5|once|.|TRBV5-8
CASSVPPEWRGQPQHF
TGTGCCAGCAGCGTCCCCCCCGAATGGAGGGGTCAGCCCCAGCATTTT
>TRBJ1-5|.|TRBD1|TRBV6-4
CASSETGGHQPQHF
TGTGCCAGCAGTGAAACAGGGGGACACCAGCCCCAGCATTTT
>TRBJ2-3|.|.|TRBV28
CASSLASGTDTQYF
TGTGCCAGCAGTTTGGCGTCAGGAACAGATACGCAGTATTTT
>TRBJ2-7|.|.|TRBV7-9
CASSLRSHEQYF
TGTGCCAGCAGCCTCAGATCCCACGAGCAGTACTTC
>TRBJ2-1|few|.|TRBV2
CASKRADYNEQFF
TGTGCCAGCAAGAGAGCGGACTACAATGAGCAGTTCTTC
>TRBJ2-1|.|TRBD2|TRBV11-2
CASSSSGPYNEQFF
TGTGCCAGCAGCTCTAGCGGTCCCTACAATGAGCAGTTCTTC
>TRBJ2-5|.|.|TRBV18
CASSPIPPLQETQYF
TGTGCCAGCTCACCAATTCCCCCCCTCCAAGAGACCCAGTACTTC
>TRBJ1-2|.|TRBD1|TRBV5-4
CASSPPGGRGYTF
TGTGCCAGCAGCCCCCCAGGGGGCCGGGGCTACACCTTC
>TRBJ1-1|.|TRBD1|TRBV6-4
CASRKQGGTEAFF
TGTGCCAGCAGAAAACAGGGGGGCACTGAAGCTTTCTTT
>TRBJ2-3|.|.|TRBV6-4
CASSPGGTDTQYF
TGTGCCAGCAGCCCAGGGGGCACAGATACGCAGTATTTT
>TRBJ1-1|.|TRBD1|TRBV6-5
CASSYGPDRGTEAFF
TGTGCCAGCAGTTACGGCCCGGACAGGGGCACTGAAGCTTTCTTT
>TRBJ2-7|.|TRBD1|TRBV7-9
CASSWDRGYEQYF
TGTGCCAGCAGTTGGGACAGGGGCTACGAGCAGTACTTC
>TRBJ2-7|few|.|TRBV6-1
CASSEGVQAYYEQYF
TGTGCCAGCAGTGAAGGAGTACAGGCCTACTACGAGCAGTACTTC
>TRBJ1-4|.|TRBD1|TRBV27
CASRDRIGKLFF
TGTGCCAGCCGGGACAGGATTGGTAAACTGTTTTTT
>TRBJ1-5|.|TRBD1|TRBV5-8
CASSHGTGVGQPQHF
TGTGCCAGCAGCCATGGGACAGGGGTTGGGCAGCCCCAGCATTTT
>TRBJ2-7|.|.|TRBV28
CASSLATWAEQYF
TGTGCCAGCAGTCTGGCTACGTGGGCCGAGCAGTACTTC
>TRBJ2-7|.|.|TRBV18
CASSPGAVGWDEQYF
TGTGCCAGCTCACCAGGGGCCGTAGGTTGGGACGAGCAGTACTTC
>TRBJ1-2|few|TRBD1|TRBV7-9
CASSRDSEFYGYTF
TGTGCCAGCAGCCGGGACAGCGAATTCTATGGCTACACCTTC
>TRBJ1-5|few|.|TRBV6-1
CASTPYRVNQPQHF
TGTGCCAGTACCCCCTACAGGGTTAATCAGCCCCAGCATTTT
>TRBJ1-1|.|.|TRBV15
CATSRDQSAGDTEAFF
TGTGCCACCAGCAGAGATCAGAGTGCAGGGGATACTGAAGCTTTCTTT
>TRBJ2-3|.|.|TRBV28
CASSPFEGDTQYF
TGTGCCAGCAGTCCCTTCGAGGGAGATACGCAGTATTTT
>TRBJ1-2|.|TRBD1|TRBV6-5
CASSYKSGGNGYTF
TGTGCCAGCAGTTACAAGTCAGGGGGCAATGGCTACACCTTC
>TRBJ1-3|.|.|TRBV10-3
CAISELGVSSGNTIYF
TGTGCCATCAGTGAGTTAGGGGTGAGCTCTGGAAACACCATATATTTT
>TRBJ1-1|few|.|TRBV7-6
CASSLAGGGVTEAFF
TGTGCCAGCAGCTTAGCGGGGGGAGGCGTTACTGAAGCTTTCTTT
>TRBJ2-7|few|TRBD1|TRBV18
CASSPGQGLGEQYF
TGTGCCAGCTCACCCGGACAGGGGCTCGGCGAGCAGTACTTC
>TRBJ1-4|few|.|TRBV7-9
CASSLALSAENEKLFF
TGTGCCAGCAGCTTAGCGCTATCGGCGGAAAATGAAAAACTGTTTTTT
>TRBJ2-5|.|TRBD1|TRBV7-7
CASSFGPGQEVETQYF
TGTGCTAGCAGCTTCGGACCGGGACAGGAGGTCGAGACCCAGTACTTC
>TRBJ2-7|.|TRBD2|TRBV27
CASSPGPGGEQYF
TGTGCCAGCAGTCCGGGACCGGGGGGCGAGCAGTACTTC
>TRBJ2-7|.|.|TRBV5-1
CASSSGGTYEQYF
TGCGCCAGCAGCTCGGGGGGCACCTACGAGCAGTACTTC
>TRBJ1-3|.|.|TRBV30
CAFISGNTIYF
TGTGCCTTCATCTCTGGAAACACCATATATTTT
>TRBJ2-1|.|TRBD1|TRBV19
CASSLGTGIYNEQFF
TGTGCCAGTAGTCTCGGGACAGGGATTTACAATGAGCAGTTCTTC
>TRBJ2-1|.|TRBD2|TRBV7-9
CASSPAGTGSIYEQFF
TGTGCCAGCAGCCCAGCGGGGACTGGCTCCATCTATGAGCAGTTCTTC
>TRBJ1-2|once|.|TRBV10-3
CAISESPGRNYGYTF
TGTGCCATCAGTGAGTCTCCAGGGAGGAACTATGGCTACACCTTC
>TRBJ2-2|.|.|TRBV27
CASSLWTALTGELLF
TGTGCCAGCAGTTTATGGACAGCCCTAACCGGGGAGCTGCTTTTT